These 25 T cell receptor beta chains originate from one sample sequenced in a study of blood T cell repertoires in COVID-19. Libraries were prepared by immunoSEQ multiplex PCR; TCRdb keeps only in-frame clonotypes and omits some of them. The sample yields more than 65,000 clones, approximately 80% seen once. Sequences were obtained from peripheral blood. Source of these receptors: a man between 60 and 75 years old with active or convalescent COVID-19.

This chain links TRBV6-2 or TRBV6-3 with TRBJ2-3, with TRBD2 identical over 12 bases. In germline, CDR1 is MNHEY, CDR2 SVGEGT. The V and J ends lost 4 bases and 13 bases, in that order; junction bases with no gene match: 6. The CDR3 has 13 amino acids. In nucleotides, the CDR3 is TGTGCCAGCAGTTGGGGACTAGCGGGTCACAAGTATTTT. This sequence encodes CASSWGLAGHKYF.

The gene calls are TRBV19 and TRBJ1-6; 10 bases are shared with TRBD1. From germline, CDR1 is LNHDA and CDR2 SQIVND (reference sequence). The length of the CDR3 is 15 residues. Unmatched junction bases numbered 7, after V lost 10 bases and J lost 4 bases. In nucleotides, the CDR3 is TGTGCCACCGCGGGACAGGGGCAATATAATTCACCCCTCCACTTT. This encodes CATAGQGQYNSPLHF.

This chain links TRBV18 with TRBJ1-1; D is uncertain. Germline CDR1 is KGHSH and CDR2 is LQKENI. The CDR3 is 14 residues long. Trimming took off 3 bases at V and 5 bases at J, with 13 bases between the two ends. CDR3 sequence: CASSPASVGTEAFF. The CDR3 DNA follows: TGTGCCAGCTCACCGGCCAGCGTTGGGACTGAAGCTTTCTTT.

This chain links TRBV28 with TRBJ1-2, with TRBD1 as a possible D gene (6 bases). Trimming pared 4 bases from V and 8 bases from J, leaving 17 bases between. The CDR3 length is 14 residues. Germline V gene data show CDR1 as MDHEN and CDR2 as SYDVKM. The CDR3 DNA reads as TGTGCCAGCAGTTCACACTCCCGGACAGACGGCTACACCTTC. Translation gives CASSSHSRTDGYTF.

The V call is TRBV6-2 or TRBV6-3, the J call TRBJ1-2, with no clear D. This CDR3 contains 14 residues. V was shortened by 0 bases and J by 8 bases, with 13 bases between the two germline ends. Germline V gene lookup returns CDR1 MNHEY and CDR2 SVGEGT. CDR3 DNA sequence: TGTGCCAGCAGTTACTCGTGGCAGGCCGCCGGCTACACCTTC. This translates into CASSYSWQAAGYTF.

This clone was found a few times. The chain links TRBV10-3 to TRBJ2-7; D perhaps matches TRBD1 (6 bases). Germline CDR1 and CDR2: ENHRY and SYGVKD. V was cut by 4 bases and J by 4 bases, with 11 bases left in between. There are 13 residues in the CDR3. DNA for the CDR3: TGTGCCATCAGTGGTCAGGGGCAATACGAGCAGTACTTC. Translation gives CAISGQGQYEQYF.

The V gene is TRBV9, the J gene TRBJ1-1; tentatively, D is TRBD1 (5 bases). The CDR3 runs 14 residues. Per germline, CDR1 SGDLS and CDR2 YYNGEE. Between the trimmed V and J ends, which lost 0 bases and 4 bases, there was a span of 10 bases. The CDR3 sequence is CASSVAGGGTEAFF. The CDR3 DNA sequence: TGTGCCAGCAGCGTAGCGGGGGGGGGCACTGAAGCTTTCTTT.

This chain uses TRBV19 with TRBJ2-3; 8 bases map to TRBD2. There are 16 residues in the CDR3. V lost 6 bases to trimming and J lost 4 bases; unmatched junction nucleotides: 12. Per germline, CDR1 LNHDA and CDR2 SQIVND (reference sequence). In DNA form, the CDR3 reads TGTGCCAGTAGCCCCACGGGAGGGGGGGTTGCAGATACGCAGTATTTT. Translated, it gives CASSPTGGGVADTQYF.

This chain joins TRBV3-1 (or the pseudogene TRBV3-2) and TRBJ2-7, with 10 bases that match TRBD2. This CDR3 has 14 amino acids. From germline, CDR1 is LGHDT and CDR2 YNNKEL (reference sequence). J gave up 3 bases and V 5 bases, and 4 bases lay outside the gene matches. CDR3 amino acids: CASSNLAGVYEQYF. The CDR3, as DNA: TGTGCCAGCAGCAACCTAGCGGGGGTCTACGAGCAGTACTTC.

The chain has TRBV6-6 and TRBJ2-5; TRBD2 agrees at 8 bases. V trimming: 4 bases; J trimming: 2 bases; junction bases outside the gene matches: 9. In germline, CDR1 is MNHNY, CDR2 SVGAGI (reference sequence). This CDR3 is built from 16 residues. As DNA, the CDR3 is TGTGCCAGCAGTTTGTACGGGGGGGCCCAACAAGAGACCCAGTACTTC. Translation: CASSLYGGAQQETQYF.

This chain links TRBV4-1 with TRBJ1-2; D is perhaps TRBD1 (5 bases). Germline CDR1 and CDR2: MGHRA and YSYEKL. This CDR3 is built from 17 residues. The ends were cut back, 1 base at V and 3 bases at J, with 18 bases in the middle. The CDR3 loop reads CASSQVVIRQIDYGYTF. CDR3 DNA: TGCGCCAGCAGCCAAGTCGTCATCCGACAGATAGACTATGGCTACACCTTC.

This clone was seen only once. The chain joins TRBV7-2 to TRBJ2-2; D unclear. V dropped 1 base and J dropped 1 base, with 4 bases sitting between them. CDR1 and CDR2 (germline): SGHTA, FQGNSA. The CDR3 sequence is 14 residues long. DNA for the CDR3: TGTGCCAGCAGCTTAGACAAGAACACCGGGGAGCTGTTTTTT. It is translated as CASSLDKNTGELFF.

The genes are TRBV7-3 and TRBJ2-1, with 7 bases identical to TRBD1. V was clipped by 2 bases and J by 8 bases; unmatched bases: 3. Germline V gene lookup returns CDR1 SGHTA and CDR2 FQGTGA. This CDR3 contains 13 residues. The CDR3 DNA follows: TGTGCCAGCAGCTTACGCCAGGGGGATGAGCAGTTCTTC. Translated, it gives CASSLRQGDEQFF.

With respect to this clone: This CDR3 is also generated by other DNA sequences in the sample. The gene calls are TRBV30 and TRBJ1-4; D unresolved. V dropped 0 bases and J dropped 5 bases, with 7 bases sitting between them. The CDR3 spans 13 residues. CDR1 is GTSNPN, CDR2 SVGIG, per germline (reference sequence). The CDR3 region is CAWSVRENEKLFF. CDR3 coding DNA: TGTGCCTGGAGTGTACGGGAGAATGAAAAACTGTTTTTT.

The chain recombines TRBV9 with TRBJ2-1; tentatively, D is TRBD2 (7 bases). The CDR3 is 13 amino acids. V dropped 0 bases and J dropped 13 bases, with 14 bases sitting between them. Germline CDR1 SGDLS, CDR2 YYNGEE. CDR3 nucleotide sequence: TGTGCCAGCAGCGTAGATCAAGGGGGGGACCAGTTCTTC. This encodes CASSVDQGGDQFF.

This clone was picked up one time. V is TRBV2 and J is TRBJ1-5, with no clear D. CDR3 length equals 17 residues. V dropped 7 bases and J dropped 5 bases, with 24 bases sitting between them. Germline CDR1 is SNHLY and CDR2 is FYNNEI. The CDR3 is CASTSGRTGFVDQPQHF. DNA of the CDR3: TGTGCCAGCACTTCGGGGAGGACGGGATTTGTCGATCAGCCCCAGCATTTT.

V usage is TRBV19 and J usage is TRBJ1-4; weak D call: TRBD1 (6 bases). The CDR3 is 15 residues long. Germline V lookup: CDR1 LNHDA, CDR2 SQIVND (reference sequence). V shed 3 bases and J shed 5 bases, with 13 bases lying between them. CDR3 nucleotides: TGTGCCAGTAGTATTCCTCAGGGGAGCAATGAAAAACTGTTTTTT. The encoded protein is CASSIPQGSNEKLFF.

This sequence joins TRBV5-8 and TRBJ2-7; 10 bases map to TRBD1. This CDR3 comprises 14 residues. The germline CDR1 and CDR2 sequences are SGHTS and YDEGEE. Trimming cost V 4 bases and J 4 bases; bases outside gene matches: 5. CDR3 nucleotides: TGTGCCAGCAGCAAACCGGGACAGGGGTACGAGCAGTACTTC. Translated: CASSKPGQGYEQYF.

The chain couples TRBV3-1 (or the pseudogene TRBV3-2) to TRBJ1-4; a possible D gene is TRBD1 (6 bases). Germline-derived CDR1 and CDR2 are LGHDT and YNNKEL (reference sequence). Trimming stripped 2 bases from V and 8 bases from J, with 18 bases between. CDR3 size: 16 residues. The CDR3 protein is CASSQIEGTSGEKLFF. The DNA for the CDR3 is TGTGCCAGCAGCCAAATAGAGGGGACATCCGGGGAAAAACTGTTTTTT.

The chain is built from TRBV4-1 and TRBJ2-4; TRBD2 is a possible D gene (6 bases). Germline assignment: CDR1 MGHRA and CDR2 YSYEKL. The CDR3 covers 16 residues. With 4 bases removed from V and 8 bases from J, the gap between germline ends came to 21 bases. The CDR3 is CASSPLVGSGGYIQYF. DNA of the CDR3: TGCGCCAGCAGCCCTCTCGTAGGTAGCGGAGGATACATTCAGTACTTC.

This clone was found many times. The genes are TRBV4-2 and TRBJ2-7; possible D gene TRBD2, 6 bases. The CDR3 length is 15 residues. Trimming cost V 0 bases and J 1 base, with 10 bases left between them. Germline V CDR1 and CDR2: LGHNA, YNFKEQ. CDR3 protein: CASSQELARSYEQYF. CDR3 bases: TGTGCCAGCAGCCAAGAGCTAGCGCGTTCCTACGAGCAGTACTTC.

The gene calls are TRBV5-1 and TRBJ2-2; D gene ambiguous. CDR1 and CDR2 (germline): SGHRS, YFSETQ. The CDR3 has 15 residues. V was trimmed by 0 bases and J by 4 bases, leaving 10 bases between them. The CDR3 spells CASSLVEASTGELFF. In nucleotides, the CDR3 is TGCGCCAGCAGCTTGGTCGAGGCCAGCACCGGGGAGCTGTTTTTT.

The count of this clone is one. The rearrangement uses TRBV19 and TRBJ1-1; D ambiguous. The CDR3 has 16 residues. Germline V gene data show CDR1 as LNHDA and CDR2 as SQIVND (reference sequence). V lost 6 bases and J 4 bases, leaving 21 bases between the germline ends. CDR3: CASSLAAVNGVTEAFF. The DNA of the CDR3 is TGTGCCAGTAGCCTGGCGGCAGTTAACGGGGTCACTGAAGCTTTCTTT.

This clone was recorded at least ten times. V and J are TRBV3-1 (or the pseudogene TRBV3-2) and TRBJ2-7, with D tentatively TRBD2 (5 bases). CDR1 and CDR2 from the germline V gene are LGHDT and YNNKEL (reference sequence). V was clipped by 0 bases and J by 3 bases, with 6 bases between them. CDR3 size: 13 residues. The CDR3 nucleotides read TGTGCCAGCAGCCAAGATGAGGGCTACGAGCAGTACTTC. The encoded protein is CASSQDEGYEQYF.

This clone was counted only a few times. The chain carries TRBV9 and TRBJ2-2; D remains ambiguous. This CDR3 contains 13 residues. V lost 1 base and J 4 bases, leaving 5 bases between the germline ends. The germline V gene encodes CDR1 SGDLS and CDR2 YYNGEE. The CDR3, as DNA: TGTGCCAGCAGCGTAACTCCCACCGGGGAGCTGTTTTTT. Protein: CASSVTPTGELFF.